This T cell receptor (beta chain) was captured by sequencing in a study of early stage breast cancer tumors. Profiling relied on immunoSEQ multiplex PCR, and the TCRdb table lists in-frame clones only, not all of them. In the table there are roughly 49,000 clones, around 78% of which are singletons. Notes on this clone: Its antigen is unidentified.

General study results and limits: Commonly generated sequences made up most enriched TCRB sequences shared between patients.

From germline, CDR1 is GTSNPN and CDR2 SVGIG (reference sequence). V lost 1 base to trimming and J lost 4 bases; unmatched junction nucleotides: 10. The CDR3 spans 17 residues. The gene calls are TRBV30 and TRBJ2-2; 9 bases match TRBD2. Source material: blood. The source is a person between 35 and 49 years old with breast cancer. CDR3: CAWSGSGLADPTGELFF. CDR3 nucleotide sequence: TGTGCCTGGAGTGGATCGGGACTAGCTGACCCCACCGGGGAGCTGTTTTTT.